Listed here is a single TCR beta chain. 13 Jbeta primers and 60 Vbeta primers were used for the PCR. Data came from immunoSEQ multiplex PCR; TCRdb stores just in-frame clones and leaves some out. The top ten clones hold under 1.5% of a sample with more than 150,000 clones, 60% to 80% of them seen once. The sample comes from a study of cytomegalovirus exposure and HLA in healthy donors. Germline CDR1 and CDR2: SGHDN and FVKESK. With V trimmed by 3 bases and J by 2 bases, 3 bases remained unmatched. This CDR3 comprises 15 residues. The chain has TRBV14 and TRBJ2-1, with 8 positions matching TRBD2. The receptor's source is a male donor in good health and CMV-seronegative. Source material: PBMCs. The CDR3 region has the DNA TGTGCCAGCAGCCACCGGGGACTAGCCTACAATGAGCAGTTCTTC. This gives the protein CASSHRGLAYNEQFF.